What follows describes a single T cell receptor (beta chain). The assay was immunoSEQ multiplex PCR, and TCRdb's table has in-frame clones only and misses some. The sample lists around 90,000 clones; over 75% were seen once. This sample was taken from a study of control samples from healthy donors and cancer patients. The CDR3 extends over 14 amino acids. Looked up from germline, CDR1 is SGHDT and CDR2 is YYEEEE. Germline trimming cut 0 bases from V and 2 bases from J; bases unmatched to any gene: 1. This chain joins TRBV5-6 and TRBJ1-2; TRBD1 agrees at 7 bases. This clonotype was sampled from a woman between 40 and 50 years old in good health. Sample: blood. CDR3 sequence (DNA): TGTGCCAGCAGCTTGGGAGGGGGCAACTATGGCTACACCTTC. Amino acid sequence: CASSLGGGNYGYTF.